The source of this TCR beta chain is a study of identical twins. Study-wide points: With beta out-of-frame sequences, excess sharing by twins was weaker. Compared with unrelated sharing, twin-shared out-of-frame alpha sequences had more low-probability sequences.

A universal primer binding site was introduced by template switching. The final cDNA contained unique molecular identifiers. TCRdb analysed the 5' RACE reads with MiXCR anew, one entry per CDR3 protein. There are around 490,000 distinct CDR3 sequences in the sample; around 20% occur only once, and about 0.5% lies in the top ten. The CDR3 is made up of 12 amino acids. CDR1 and CDR2 (germline): DFQATT, SNEGSKA (reference sequence). Deletions cut 1 base from V and 5 bases from J, with 6 bases between. Of note for this clonotype: Its antigen remains unknown.

The same data also went into a second study, on yellow fever vaccine responses in identical twins.

The source of this sequence is a woman between 18 and 29 years old in good health. J is TRBJ2-1 and V is TRBV20-1; no definite D call. Sample: CD4+ T cells sorted from blood. In nucleotides, the CDR3 is TGCAGTGCTAGAGGCCGAAACAATGAGCAGTTCTTC. This encodes CSARGRNNEQFF.